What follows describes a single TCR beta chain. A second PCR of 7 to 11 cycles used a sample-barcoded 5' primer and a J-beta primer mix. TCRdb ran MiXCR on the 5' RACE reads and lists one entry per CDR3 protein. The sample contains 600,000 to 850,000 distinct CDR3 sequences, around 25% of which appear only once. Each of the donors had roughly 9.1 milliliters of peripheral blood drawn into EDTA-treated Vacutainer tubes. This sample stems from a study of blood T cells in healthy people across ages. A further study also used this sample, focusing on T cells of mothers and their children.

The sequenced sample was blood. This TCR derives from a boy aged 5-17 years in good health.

As DNA, the CDR3 is TGTGCCAGCAGAGGGACAGACGAAAACATTCAGTACTTC. Translation: CASRGTDENIQYF. V gene TRBV14 combines with J gene TRBJ2-4, with 7 nucleotides matching TRBD1. The junction had 4 bases not matched to a gene; V was cut back by 6 bases and J by 5 bases. The CDR3 is 13 residues long. In germline, CDR1 is SGHDN, CDR2 FVKESK.